This T cell receptor (beta chain) stems from a study of blood T cells in healthy people across ages. Overall study context: Per two T cells, about one barcoded beta molecule was captured through template switching.

Trimming removed 5 bases at V and 15 bases at J, with 26 bases between. The CDR3 covers 14 residues. Germline V gene data show CDR1 as DFQATT and CDR2 as SNEGSKA (reference sequence). Each donor had around 10 milliliters of peripheral blood drawn. The extraction recovered at least 5.5 micrograms of total RNA per sample. The second PCR ran roughly 7 to 12 cycles with a sample-barcoded 5' primer and J-beta primers. TCRdb reanalysed the 5' RACE reads using MiXCR and keeps one entry per CDR3 protein. The sample yields around 1,500,000 distinct CDR3 sequences, about 40% seen once. In this sample, this clonotype turned up a few times.

The chain couples TRBV20-1 to TRBJ2-1; TRBD2 might be the D (7 bases). Sequencing input: blood. The receptor's source is a woman under 30 in good health. CDR3 sequence (DNA): TGCAGTGCTTTGGGGGCTAGCGGCTCACCAGTCGCGTTCTTC. Its protein product is CSALGASGSPVAFF.